The 9 T cell receptor beta chains below all came from one sample that was sequenced in a study of shared clonotypes between healthy human individuals. The method was immunoSEQ multiplex PCR; TCRdb's version includes in-frame clones alone and lacks a portion of them. The profile covers about 2 million clones, with just under 95% appearing a single time and roughly 1.2% taken by the ten largest. Positive CCR7 selection of CD45RO-negative cells yielded the naive CD8 cells, and terminally differentiated effector memory CD45RA+ cells were excluded. Sequences were obtained from naive CD8+ T cells sorted from blood. These receptors all come from a young man in good health.

Concerning this clone: Other DNA sequences in this specimen translate into the identical CDR3. The chain combines TRBV28 with TRBJ2-3; 9 bases are shared with TRBD1. J was trimmed by 1 base and V by 5 bases; bases with no gene match: 4. The CDR3 extends over 15 amino acids. In germline, CDR1 is MDHEN, CDR2 SYDVKM. The CDR3 is CASSPRTGGTDTQYF. In DNA form, the CDR3 reads TGTGCCAGCAGTCCGCGGACAGGGGGCACAGATACGCAGTATTTT.

J is TRBJ1-3 and V is TRBV10-2; no clear D. The V gene lost 4 bases and the J gene lost 4 bases, with 11 bases spanning the gap. The CDR3 length is 14 residues. CDR1 and CDR2 (germline): WSHSY, SAAADI. CDR3 sequence: CASSASGRGNTIYF. The CDR3 region has the DNA TGCGCCAGCAGTGCATCCGGGAGGGGAAACACCATATATTTT.

A note on this clone: Other DNA sequences in this specimen translate into the identical CDR3. The CDR3, as DNA: TGCGCCAGCAGCCGGCAGGGGAACACTGAAGCTTTCTTT. Translation gives CASSRQGNTEAFF. This sequence joins TRBV4-1 and TRBJ1-1, with D tentatively TRBD1 (5 bases). This CDR3 spans 13 amino acids. The germline V gene encodes CDR1 MGHRA and CDR2 YSYEKL. The V and J ends lost 4 bases and 1 base respectively, with 7 bases between them.

Turning to this clone: Its ends do not fully match the called genes, so a read error is possible. The V call is TRBV7-7, the J call TRBJ2-7, with D tentatively TRBD1 (5 bases). Germline CDR1 SSHAT, CDR2 FNYEAQ (reference sequence). The CDR3 covers 13 residues. CDR3 nucleotide sequence: TGTGCTAGCAGCAAAGGACATGCCTACGAGCAGTACTTC. It encodes CASSKGHAYEQYF.

CDR3 sequence (DNA): TGCGCCAGCAGCCCGGGACAGGGAATGAGAAATGAGCAGTTCTTC. This encodes CASSPGQGMRNEQFF. The V call is TRBV5-1, the J call TRBJ2-1; TRBD1 agrees at 9 bases. Germline V gives CDR1 SGHRS, CDR2 YFSETQ. The CDR3 length is 15 residues. V lost 4 bases, J lost 7 bases, and 9 bases stayed unmatched.

The V gene is TRBV5-8, the J gene TRBJ2-1; D call uncertain. CDR3 length: 15 amino acids. In germline, CDR1 is SGHTS, CDR2 YDEGEE. V was cut by 1 base and J by 4 bases, with 12 bases left in between. As DNA, the CDR3 is TGTGCCAGCAGCTTGAGGGTCCTTTCTTACAATGAGCAGTTCTTC. As protein: CASSLRVLSYNEQFF.

The CDR3 nucleotides read TGTGCCAGCAGAATGGCCCACTCCGGGTGGCCCTACGAGCAGTACTTC. Encoded protein: CASRMAHSGWPYEQYF. This chain connects TRBV28 to TRBJ2-7; D unresolved. Trimming pared 6 bases from V and 2 bases from J, leaving 20 bases between. Germline V gene sequence: CDR1 MDHEN, CDR2 SYDVKM. This CDR3 is 16 amino acids long.

Points on this clone: An end of the junction does not agree with germline; a read error may underlie this. Within the sample, other DNA sequences also encode this same CDR3. The J gene is TRBJ2-7, the V gene TRBV4-3; no clear D gene. In germline, CDR1 is LGHNA, CDR2 YSLEER. CDR3 length: 13 amino acids. DNA for the CDR3: TGCGCCAGCAGTCAAGACGGAAGCTACGAGCAGTACTTC. Protein: CASSQDGSYEQYF.

V gene TRBV11-1 combines with J gene TRBJ2-1; 11 nucleotides align to TRBD2. Trimming removed 1 base from V and 6 bases from J; junction bases left unmatched: 5. The CDR3 is 16 residues long. The germline V gene encodes CDR1 SGHAT and CDR2 FQDESV (reference sequence). CDR3 in amino acids: CASSLDGLAGGNEQFF. DNA of the CDR3: TGTGCCAGCAGCTTAGATGGGCTAGCGGGGGGCAATGAGCAGTTCTTC.